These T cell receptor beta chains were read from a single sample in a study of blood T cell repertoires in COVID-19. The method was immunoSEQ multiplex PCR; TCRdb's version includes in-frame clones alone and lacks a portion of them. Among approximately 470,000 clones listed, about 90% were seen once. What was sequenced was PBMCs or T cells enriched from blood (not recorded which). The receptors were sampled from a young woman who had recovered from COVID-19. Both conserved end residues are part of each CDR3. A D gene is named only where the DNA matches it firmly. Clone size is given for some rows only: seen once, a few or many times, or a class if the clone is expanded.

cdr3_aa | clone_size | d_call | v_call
CASSLEVPNQPQHF | NA | NA | TRBV28
CASRLNPGQNNSPLHF | few | TRBD1 | TRBV5-1
CASSYRWGTEAFF | NA | NA | TRBV11-2
CASSLAPPRQVDSSYNEQFF | NA | NA | TRBV5-1
CASSDRDNAEGYGYTF | many | NA | TRBV27
CASSVAGANTGELFF | NA | NA | TRBV9
CASTPGLAGGNEQFF | NA | TRBD2 | TRBV19
CASRHSGNTDTQYF | NA | TRBD2 | TRBV6-6
CASSLAGVSGHEQFF | NA | NA | TRBV5-6
CASSLSVRGDGYTF | NA | NA | TRBV27
CASSELAGGDTDTQYF | NA | TRBD2 | TRBV5-1
CATSHRDRASEQYF | NA | TRBD1 | TRBV24-1
CASSHSPGNEQFF | NA | NA | TRBV27
CASSLRLTEAFF | NA | NA | TRBV7-2
CAWNRDRLDSPLHF | few | TRBD1 | TRBV30
CASSLERTGGYGYTF | NA | TRBD1 | TRBV7-9
CASSVSLGGRETNTEAFF | NA | NA | TRBV19
CASCPGGELFF | once | NA | TRBV21-1
CASSVTVGGEAFF | NA | NA | TRBV2
CASSVSLGGQPQHF | NA | NA | TRBV2
CASTRARGETQYF | NA | TRBD1 | TRBV7-8
CASSQDTVTGTRWEQYF | once | TRBD2 | TRBV4-1